What follows describes a single T cell receptor beta chain. What it recognizes is unknown. Both 60 Vbeta primers and 13 Jbeta primers went into the PCR. Generated by immunoSEQ multiplex PCR, the TCRdb table keeps only in-frame clones and is missing some. This table holds under 150,000 clones, less than 85% found once. Germline V gives CDR1 SQVTM, CDR2 ANQGSEA. Trimming took 0 bases from V and 5 from J, leaving 20 bases between them. CDR3 length equals 16 residues. This record comes from a study of cytomegalovirus exposure and HLA in healthy donors. Overall study results and limits: Across all donors, roughly uniform sequencing depth was an assumption of the presence/absence analyses. Among immune exposure information, only CMV serostatus was available. Exclusion as indistinguishable affected some V segments, including TRBV6-2 and TRBV6-3.

Source material: PBMCs. The chain employs TRBV29-1 and TRBJ2-7, with D possibly TRBD1 on 6 matching bases. This clonotype was obtained from a man aged 35 to 55 in good health and CMV-seropositive. The CDR3 DNA sequence: TGCAGCGTTGAAGATGACCCACAGGGTATGGGCCACGAGCAGTACTTC. This sequence encodes CSVEDDPQGMGHEQYF.